What follows is one T cell receptor (beta chain) and its context. Its antigen remains unknown. The entirety of the isolated RNA underwent reverse transcription, so expressed TCRB transcripts were sequenced. Reads for stem cell-like memory T cell samples averaged around 1 million. Libraries were prepared by immunoSEQ multiplex PCR; TCRdb keeps only in-frame clonotypes and omits some of them. The data show tens of thousands of clones, roughly 70% seen once. This entry belongs to a study of beta chain features in type 1 diabetes. Study-wide results and caveats: Researchers report that Type 1 diabetes patients had moderately but significantly shorter TCRB CDR3s across all four CD4+ subsets.

The V and J ends lost 4 bases and 4 bases, in that order; junction bases with no gene match: 6. The length of the CDR3 is 15 residues. Per germline, CDR1 SGHRS and CDR2 YFSETQ. The genes are TRBV5-1 and TRBJ1-5, with 9 bases aligning to TRBD1. This TCR was recovered from a woman between 40 and 55 years old with type 1 diabetes. The sample taken for sequencing was stem cell memory CD4+ T cells from blood. As DNA, the CDR3 is TGCGCCAGCAGCGTCACCGGGACAGGGAATCAGCCCCAGCATTTT. Its protein is CASSVTGTGNQPQHF.